These 22 T cell receptor beta chains came from one sample sequenced in a study of blood T cell repertoires in COVID-19. Generated by immunoSEQ multiplex PCR, the TCRdb table keeps only in-frame clones and is missing some. The table has 200,000 to 250,000 clones, 75% to 85% seen once. Sequenced material: PBMCs or T cells enriched from blood (not recorded which). These receptor sequences come from a woman in her 40s with acute COVID-19.

This chain joins TRBV4-1 and TRBJ2-7; 11 bases match TRBD2. Germline CDR1 and CDR2: MGHRA and YSYEKL. The CDR3 is 20 residues long. With 0 bases clipped from V and 1 base from J, the junction kept 14 bases outside the gene matches. CDR3 region: CASSQESSATSGGVSYEQYF. The CDR3, as DNA: TGCGCCAGCAGCCAAGAAAGTTCCGCCACTAGCGGGGGCGTATCCTACGAGCAGTACTTC.

This clone was counted a single time. The V call is TRBV4-3, the J call TRBJ2-2; D possibly corresponds to TRBD2 (6 bases). The V end lost 4 bases, the J end lost 0 bases, and 18 bases lay between the germline ends. Germline V gene lookup returns CDR1 LGHNA and CDR2 YSLEER. CDR3 length: 18 residues. The CDR3 DNA sequence: TGCGCCAGCAGCCTGGACTGGAGGGGAGGTGCGAACACCGGGGAGCTGTTTTTT. Its protein is CASSLDWRGGANTGELFF.

CDR3 loop: CASSLAGSYGYTF. CDR3 nucleotides: TGTGCCAGCAGCTTAGCGGGCAGCTATGGCTACACCTTC. This sequence joins TRBV7-9 and TRBJ1-2; no reliable D call. The ends were cut back, 0 bases at V and 4 bases at J, with 6 bases in the middle. Germline CDR1 SEHNR, CDR2 FQNEAQ (reference sequence). The CDR3 loop spans 13 amino acids.

As DNA, the CDR3 is TGTGCCAGTAGTATAGCACAGTTCCAGCCCCAGCATTTT. It specifies CASSIAQFQPQHF. This rearrangement joins TRBV19 to TRBJ1-5; no clear D gene. The CDR3 is made up of 13 amino acids. Trimming took off 1 base at V and 7 bases at J, with 8 bases between the two ends. Per the germline V gene, CDR1 is LNHDA and CDR2 is SQIVND (reference sequence).

The chain carries TRBV7-6 and TRBJ2-5; D may be TRBD2 (5 bases). Deletions cut 1 base from V and 5 bases from J, with 11 bases between. The CDR3 loop spans 14 amino acids. Per the germline V gene, CDR1 is SGHVS and CDR2 is FNYEAQ. The CDR3 reads CASSLVMGAETQYF. As DNA, the CDR3 is TGTGCCAGCAGCTTAGTGATGGGAGCGGAGACCCAGTACTTC.

DNA of the CDR3: TGTGCCAGCAGCCAAGATTTAGTTACTAGCGGGAGGGCGTGGGAGACCCAGTACTTC. Its translation is CASSQDLVTSGRAWETQYF. This chain links TRBV4-2 with TRBJ2-5; 13 bases match TRBD2. Germline V gene sequence: CDR1 LGHNA, CDR2 YNFKEQ. J gave up 5 bases and V 0 bases, and 12 bases lay outside the gene matches. This CDR3 is built from 19 residues.

The rearrangement joins TRBV25-1 to TRBJ1-6; 8 bases are a match to TRBD1. Germline CDR1 and CDR2: MGHDK and SYGVNS. With 2 bases clipped from V and 1 base from J, the junction kept 4 bases outside the gene matches. The length of the CDR3 is 17 residues. The CDR3 bases are TGTGCCAGCAGTGAAGACAGGGGAGGGTCCTATAATTCACCCCTCCACTTT. Translation gives CASSEDRGGSYNSPLHF.

The V call is TRBV5-1, the J call TRBJ2-7; D possibly corresponds to TRBD1 (6 bases). Trimming left V 4 bases short and J 4 bases short, with 18 bases between. The CDR3 totals 15 residues. The germline V gene has CDR1 SGHRS and CDR2 YFSETQ. Here the CDR3 DNA reads TGCGCCAGCAGCGTGAATACCGGGACATTTTACGAGCAGTACTTC. This encodes CASSVNTGTFYEQYF.

The chain carries TRBV28 and TRBJ2-3; 7 bases agree with TRBD1. Germline CDR1 and CDR2: MDHEN and SYDVKM. V lost 2 bases and J lost 1; bases outside the gene matches: 18. The CDR3 spans 20 residues. The CDR3 DNA reads as TGTGCCAGCAGTTTAGTGGCCTTGAAAATCCTTAGGGGGCGCACAGATACGCAGTATTTT. Translating it yields CASSLVALKILRGRTDTQYF.

This rearrangement joins TRBV15 to TRBJ2-7, with D uncertain. The CDR3 runs 14 residues. The germline V gene encodes CDR1 LNHNV and CDR2 YYDKDF (reference sequence). The ends were cut back, 1 base at V and 0 bases at J, with 7 bases in the middle. The chain's CDR3 is CATSRGQVSYEQYF. CDR3 DNA sequence: TGTGCCACCAGCAGAGGGCAGGTCTCCTACGAGCAGTACTTC.

The chain joins TRBV6-5 to TRBJ1-5; D not certain. The CDR3 is 13 residues long. CDR1 is MNHEY, CDR2 SVGAGI, per germline. Deletions cut 0 bases from V and 9 bases from J, with 9 bases between. The CDR3 DNA is TGTGCCAGCAGTTACTCGAGGGAGAGGCCCCAGCATTTT. Protein product: CASSYSRERPQHF.

The CDR3 DNA reads TGTGCCAGCAGTCTACAGGGGGAGAGGACTGAAGCTTTCTTT. Its protein is CASSLQGERTEAFF. The chain is built from TRBV28 and TRBJ1-1, with TRBD1 matching 8 bases. CDR1 is MDHEN and CDR2 is SYDVKM in the germline V gene. J gave up 5 bases and V 5 bases, and 7 bases lay outside the gene matches. This CDR3 has 14 residues.

V is TRBV28 and J is TRBJ1-5; D perhaps matches TRBD1 (5 bases). Germline CDR1 is MDHEN and CDR2 is SYDVKM. V dropped 8 bases and J dropped 8 bases, with 13 bases sitting between them. This CDR3 comprises 12 residues. This CDR3 reads CASCRAIKPQHF. CDR3 nucleotide sequence: TGTGCCAGCTGCAGGGCGATCAAGCCCCAGCATTTT.

The rearrangement joins TRBV7-8 to TRBJ2-3; 10 nucleotides align to TRBD2. The CDR3 is 21 amino acids. V was pared by 0 bases and J by 2 bases, with 17 bases of the junction left unmatched. CDR1 SGHVS and CDR2 FQNEAQ come from the germline V gene. CDR3 protein: CASSLAGTSELIDAFTDTQYF. Here the CDR3 DNA reads TGTGCCAGCAGCTTAGCCGGGACTAGCGAACTCATAGACGCCTTCACAGATACGCAGTATTTT.

This clone was counted once. This sequence joins TRBV25-1 and TRBJ1-3, with D maybe TRBD1 (5 bases). The germline V gene encodes CDR1 MGHDK and CDR2 SYGVNS. The CDR3 extends over 14 amino acids. The ends were cut back, 4 bases at V and 5 bases at J, with 12 bases in the middle. The CDR3 nucleotides are TGTGCCAGCAGTGTTGCGCAGGGAAGAAACACCATATATTTT. Translated, it gives CASSVAQGRNTIYF.

This clone appeared a few times. The chain combines TRBV19 with TRBJ2-7, with TRBD1 identical over 8 bases. The CDR3 runs 13 residues. J was trimmed by 3 bases and V by 5 bases; bases with no gene match: 3. The germline V gene encodes CDR1 LNHDA and CDR2 SQIVND (reference sequence). Here the CDR3 reads CASSPGQVYEQYF. DNA for the CDR3: TGTGCCAGTAGTCCGGGACAGGTCTACGAGCAGTACTTC.

V gene TRBV4-1 combines with J gene TRBJ1-4; 12 nucleotides align to TRBD1. V dropped 4 bases and J dropped 5; count of bases not matched to a gene: 8. This CDR3 is built from 17 residues. Germline V gene sequence: CDR1 MGHRA, CDR2 YSYEKL. Written as DNA, the CDR3 is TGCGCCAGCAGCCTCACCGGGACAGGGGGCGTGAATGAAAAACTGTTTTTT. Translation gives CASSLTGTGGVNEKLFF.

The chain uses TRBV11-3 and TRBJ2-1; TRBD1 matches 8 bases. The germline gives CDR1 SGHNT, CDR2 YENEEA. This CDR3 region has 18 residues. V shed 1 base, J shed 2 bases, and the junction held 10 bases outside the gene matches. The CDR3 region is CASSLGDRFARTYNEQFF. The CDR3 DNA is TGTGCCAGCAGCTTAGGGGACAGGTTCGCGCGAACCTACAATGAGCAGTTCTTC.

The chain recombines TRBV19 with TRBJ2-2, with 8 bases identical to TRBD1. The germline V gene encodes CDR1 LNHDA and CDR2 SQIVND (reference sequence). The J segment lost 5 bases and the V segment lost 5 bases, leaving 13 bases of the junction unmatched. This CDR3 spans 17 amino acids. CDR3 sequence: CASSFYSGQGQTGELFF. The CDR3 region has the DNA TGTGCCAGTAGTTTCTACTCAGGACAGGGTCAGACCGGGGAGCTGTTTTTT.

The chain combines TRBV27 with TRBJ2-6; no clear D. The germline gives CDR1 MNHEY, CDR2 SMNVEV (reference sequence). The CDR3 totals 16 residues. Trimming left V 5 bases short and J 0 bases short, with 11 bases between. The DNA for the CDR3 is TGTGCCAGCAGTCCCCATGTCCCCTCTGGGGCCAACGTCCTGACTTTC. It specifies CASSPHVPSGANVLTF.

The chain carries TRBV18 and TRBJ1-5; the match to TRBD1 covers 9 bases. CDR1 and CDR2 from the germline V gene are KGHSH and LQKENI. This CDR3 comprises 15 residues. The ends lost 5 bases at V and 3 bases at J; junction bases unmatched: 5. The CDR3 DNA follows: TGTGCCAGCTCAAGGACAGGGGATCACAATCAGCCCCAGCATTTT. Protein: CASSRTGDHNQPQHF.

This clone is a singleton in its sample. V and J are TRBV6-5 and TRBJ1-2, with 8 positions matching TRBD1. With V trimmed by 5 bases and J by 12 bases, 11 bases remained unmatched. The germline CDR1 and CDR2 sequences are MNHEY and SVGAGI. The CDR3 runs 13 residues. The CDR3 protein is CASSRDRGETHTF. Here the CDR3 DNA reads TGTGCCAGCAGTCGCGACAGGGGAGAGACCCACACCTTC.